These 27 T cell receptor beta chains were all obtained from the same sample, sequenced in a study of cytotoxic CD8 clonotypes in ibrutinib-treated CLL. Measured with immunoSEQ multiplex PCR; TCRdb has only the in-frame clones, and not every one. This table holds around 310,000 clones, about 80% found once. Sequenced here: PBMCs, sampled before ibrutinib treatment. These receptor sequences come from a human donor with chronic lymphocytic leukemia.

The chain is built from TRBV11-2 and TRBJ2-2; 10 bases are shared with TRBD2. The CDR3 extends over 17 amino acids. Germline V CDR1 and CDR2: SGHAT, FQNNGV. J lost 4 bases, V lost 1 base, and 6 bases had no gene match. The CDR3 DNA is TGTGCCAGCAGCTTAGGTTACGGACTAGCGGTCACCGGGGAGCTGTTTTTT. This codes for CASSLGYGLAVTGELFF. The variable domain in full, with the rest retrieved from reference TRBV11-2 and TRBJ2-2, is EAGVAQSPRYKIIEKRQSVAFWCNPISGHATLYWYQQILGQGPKLLIQFQNNGVVDDSQLPKDRFSAERLKGVDSTLKIQPAKLEDSAVYLCASSLGYGLAVTGELFFGEGSRLTVL.

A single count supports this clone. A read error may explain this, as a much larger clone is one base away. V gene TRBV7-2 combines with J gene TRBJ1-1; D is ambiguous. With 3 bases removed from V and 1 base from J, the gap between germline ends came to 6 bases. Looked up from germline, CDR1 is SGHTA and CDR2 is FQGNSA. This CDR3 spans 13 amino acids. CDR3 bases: TGTGCCAGCAGCTTTGGCGAGAACACTGAAGCTTTCTTT. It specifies CASSFGENTEAFF.

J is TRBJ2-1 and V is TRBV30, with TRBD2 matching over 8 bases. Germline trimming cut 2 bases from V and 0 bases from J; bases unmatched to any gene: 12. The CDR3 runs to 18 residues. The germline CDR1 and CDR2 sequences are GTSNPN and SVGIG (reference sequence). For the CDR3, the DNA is TGTGCCTGGAGTACCGGAATACTAGCGGACAGCTCCTACAATGAGCAGTTCTTC. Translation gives CAWSTGILADSSYNEQFF.

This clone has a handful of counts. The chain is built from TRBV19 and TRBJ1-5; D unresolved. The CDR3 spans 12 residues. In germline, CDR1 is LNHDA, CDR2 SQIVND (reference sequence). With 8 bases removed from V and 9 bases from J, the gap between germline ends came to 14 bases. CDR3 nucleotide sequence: TGTGCCAGTTCCCTCCCAATTTCGCCCCAGCATTTT. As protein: CASSLPISPQHF.

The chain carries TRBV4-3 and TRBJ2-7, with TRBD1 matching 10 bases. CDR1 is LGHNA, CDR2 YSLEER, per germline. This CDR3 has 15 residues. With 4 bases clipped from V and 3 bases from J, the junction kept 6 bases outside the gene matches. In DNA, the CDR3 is TGCGCCAGCAGCCCAGGACAGGGGGGAATCTACGAGCAGTACTTC. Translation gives CASSPGQGGIYEQYF.

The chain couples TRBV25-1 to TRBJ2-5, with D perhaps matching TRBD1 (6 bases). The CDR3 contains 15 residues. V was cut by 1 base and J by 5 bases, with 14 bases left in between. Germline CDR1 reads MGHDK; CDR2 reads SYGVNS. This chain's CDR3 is CASSEWGQGQETQYF. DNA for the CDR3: TGTGCCAGCAGTGAATGGGGGCAGGGTCAGGAGACCCAGTACTTC.

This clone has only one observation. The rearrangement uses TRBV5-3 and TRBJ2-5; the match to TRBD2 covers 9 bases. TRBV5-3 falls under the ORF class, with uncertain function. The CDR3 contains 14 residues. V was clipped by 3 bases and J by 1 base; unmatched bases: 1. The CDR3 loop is CARSSGLAQETQYF. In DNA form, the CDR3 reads TGTGCCAGAAGCTCGGGACTAGCCCAAGAGACCCAGTACTTC.

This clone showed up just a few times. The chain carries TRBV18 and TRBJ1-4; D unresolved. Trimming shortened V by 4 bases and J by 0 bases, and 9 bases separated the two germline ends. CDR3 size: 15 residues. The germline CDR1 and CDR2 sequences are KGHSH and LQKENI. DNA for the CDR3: TGTGCCAGCTCACGACAAAGTACAACTAATGAAAAACTGTTTTTT. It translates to CASSRQSTTNEKLFF.

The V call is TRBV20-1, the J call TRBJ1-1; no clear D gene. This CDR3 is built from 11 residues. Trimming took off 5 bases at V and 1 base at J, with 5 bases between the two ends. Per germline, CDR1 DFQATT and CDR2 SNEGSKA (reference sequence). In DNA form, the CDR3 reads TGCAGTGCTGATAAGAACACTGAAGCTTTCTTT. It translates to CSADKNTEAFF.

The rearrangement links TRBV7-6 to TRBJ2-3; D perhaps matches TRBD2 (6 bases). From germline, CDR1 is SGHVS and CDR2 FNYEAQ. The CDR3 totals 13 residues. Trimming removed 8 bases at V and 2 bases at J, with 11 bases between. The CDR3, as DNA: TGTGCCAGCCGGAGGGAAATCACAGATACGCAGTATTTT. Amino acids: CASRREITDTQYF.

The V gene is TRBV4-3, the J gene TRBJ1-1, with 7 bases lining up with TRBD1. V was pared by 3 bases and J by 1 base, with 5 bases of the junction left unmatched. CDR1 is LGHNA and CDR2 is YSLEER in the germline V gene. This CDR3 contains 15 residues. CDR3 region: CASSHQGGSNTEAFF. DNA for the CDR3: TGCGCCAGCAGCCATCAAGGGGGCTCGAACACTGAAGCTTTCTTT.

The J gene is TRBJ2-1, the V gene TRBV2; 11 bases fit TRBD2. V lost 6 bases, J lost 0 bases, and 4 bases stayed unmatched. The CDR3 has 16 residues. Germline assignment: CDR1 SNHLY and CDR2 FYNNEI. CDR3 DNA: TGTGCCAGCAGACTAGCGGGAGTTGGCTCCTACAATGAGCAGTTCTTC. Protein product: CASRLAGVGSYNEQFF.

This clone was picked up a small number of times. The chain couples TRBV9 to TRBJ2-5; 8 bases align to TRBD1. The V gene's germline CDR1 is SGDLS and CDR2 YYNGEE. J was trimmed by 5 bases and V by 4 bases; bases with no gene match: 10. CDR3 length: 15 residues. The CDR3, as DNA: TGTGCCAGCAGCACCCGACAGGGGCCGTCGGAGACCCAGTACTTC. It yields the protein CASSTRQGPSETQYF.

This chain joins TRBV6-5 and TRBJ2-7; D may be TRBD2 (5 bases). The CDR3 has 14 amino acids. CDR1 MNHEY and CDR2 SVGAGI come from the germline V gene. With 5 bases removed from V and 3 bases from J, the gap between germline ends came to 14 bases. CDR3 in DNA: TGTGCCAGCAGTCCTTGGACCGGGAACTACGAGCAGTACTTC. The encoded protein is CASSPWTGNYEQYF.

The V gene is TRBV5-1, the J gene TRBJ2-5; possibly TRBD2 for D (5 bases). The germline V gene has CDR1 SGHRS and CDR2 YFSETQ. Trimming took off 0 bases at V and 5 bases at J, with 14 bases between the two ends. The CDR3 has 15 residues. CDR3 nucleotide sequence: TGCGCCAGCAGCTTGGGATTCGGGGTCGAGGAGACCCAGTACTTC. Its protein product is CASSLGFGVEETQYF.

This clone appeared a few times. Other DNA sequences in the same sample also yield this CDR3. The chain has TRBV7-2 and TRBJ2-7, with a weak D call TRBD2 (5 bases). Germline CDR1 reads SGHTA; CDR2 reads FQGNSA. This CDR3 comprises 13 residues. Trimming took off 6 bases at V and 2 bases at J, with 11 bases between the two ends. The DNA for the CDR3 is TGTGCCAGCAGTCTCCTAGCTGCCTACGAGCAGTACTTC. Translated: CASSLLAAYEQYF.

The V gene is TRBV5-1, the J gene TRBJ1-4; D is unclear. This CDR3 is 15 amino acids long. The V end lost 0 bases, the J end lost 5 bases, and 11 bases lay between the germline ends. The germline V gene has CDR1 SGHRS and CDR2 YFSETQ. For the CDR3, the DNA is TGCGCCAGCAGCTTGGGTGGGTTGGAGAATGAAAAACTGTTTTTT. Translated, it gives CASSLGGLENEKLFF.

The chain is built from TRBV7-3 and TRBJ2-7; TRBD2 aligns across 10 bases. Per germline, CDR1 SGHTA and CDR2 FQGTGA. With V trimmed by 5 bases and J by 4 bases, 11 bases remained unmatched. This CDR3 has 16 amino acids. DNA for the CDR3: TGTGCCAGCAGCCCCGCCCCTACTAGCGGGGCATACGAGCAGTACTTC. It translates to CASSPAPTSGAYEQYF.

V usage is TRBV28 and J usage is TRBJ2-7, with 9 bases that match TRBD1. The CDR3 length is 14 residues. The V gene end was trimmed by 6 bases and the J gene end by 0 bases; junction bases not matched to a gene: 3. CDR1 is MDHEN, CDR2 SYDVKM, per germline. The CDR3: CASSGQGSSYEQYF. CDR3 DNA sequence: TGTGCCAGCAGCGGACAGGGGAGCTCCTACGAGCAGTACTTC.

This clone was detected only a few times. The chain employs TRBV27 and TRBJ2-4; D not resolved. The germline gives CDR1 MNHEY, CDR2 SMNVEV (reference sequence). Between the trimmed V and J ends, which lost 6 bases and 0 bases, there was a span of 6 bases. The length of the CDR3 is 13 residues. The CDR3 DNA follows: TGTGCCAGCAGGGAACTAGCCAAAAACATTCAGTACTTC. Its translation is CASRELAKNIQYF.

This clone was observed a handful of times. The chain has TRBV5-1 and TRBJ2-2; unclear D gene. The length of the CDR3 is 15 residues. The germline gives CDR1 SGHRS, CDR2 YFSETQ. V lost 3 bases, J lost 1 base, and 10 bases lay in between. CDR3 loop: CASSWQAENTGELFF. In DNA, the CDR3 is TGCGCCAGCAGCTGGCAAGCAGAGAACACCGGGGAGCTGTTTTTT.

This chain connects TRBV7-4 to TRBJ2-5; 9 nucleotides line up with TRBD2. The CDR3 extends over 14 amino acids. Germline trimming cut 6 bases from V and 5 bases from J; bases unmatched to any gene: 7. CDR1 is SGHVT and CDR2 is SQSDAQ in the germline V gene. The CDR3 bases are TGTGCCAGCAGACGTAGCGGGAGCGGGGAGACCCAGTACTTC. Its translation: CASRRSGSGETQYF.

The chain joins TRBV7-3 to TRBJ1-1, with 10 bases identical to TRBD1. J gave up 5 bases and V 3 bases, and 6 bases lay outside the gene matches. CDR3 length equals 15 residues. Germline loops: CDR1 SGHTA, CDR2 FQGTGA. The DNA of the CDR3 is TGTGCCAGCAGCTTGACAGGGGGCTCATTTACTGAAGCTTTCTTT. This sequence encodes CASSLTGGSFTEAFF.

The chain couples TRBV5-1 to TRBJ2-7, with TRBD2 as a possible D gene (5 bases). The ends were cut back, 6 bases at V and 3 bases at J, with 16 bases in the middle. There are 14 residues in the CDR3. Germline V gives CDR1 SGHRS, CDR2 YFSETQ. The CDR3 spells CASIKDPGSYEQYF. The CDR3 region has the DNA TGCGCCAGCATCAAGGACCCGGGGAGCTACGAGCAGTACTTC.

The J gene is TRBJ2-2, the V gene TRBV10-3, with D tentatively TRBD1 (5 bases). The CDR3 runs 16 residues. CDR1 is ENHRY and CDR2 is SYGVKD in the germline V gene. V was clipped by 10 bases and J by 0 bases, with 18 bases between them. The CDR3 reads CATRPRQSANTGELFF. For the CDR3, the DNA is TGTGCCACACGCCCGCGACAGTCCGCGAACACCGGGGAGCTGTTTTTT.

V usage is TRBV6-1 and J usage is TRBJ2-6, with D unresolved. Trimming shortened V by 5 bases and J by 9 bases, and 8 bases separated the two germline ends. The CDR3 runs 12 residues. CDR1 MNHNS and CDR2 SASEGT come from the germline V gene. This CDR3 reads CASSSSLNVLTF. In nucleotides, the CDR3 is TGTGCCAGCAGTTCGAGTCTCAACGTCCTGACTTTC.

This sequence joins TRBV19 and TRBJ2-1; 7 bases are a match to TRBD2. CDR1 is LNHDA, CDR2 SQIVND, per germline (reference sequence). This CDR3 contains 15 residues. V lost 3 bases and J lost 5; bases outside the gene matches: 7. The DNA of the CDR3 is TGTGCCAGTAGTATGTCTAGCGGCTTGAACAATGAGCAGTTCTTC. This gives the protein CASSMSSGLNNEQFF.